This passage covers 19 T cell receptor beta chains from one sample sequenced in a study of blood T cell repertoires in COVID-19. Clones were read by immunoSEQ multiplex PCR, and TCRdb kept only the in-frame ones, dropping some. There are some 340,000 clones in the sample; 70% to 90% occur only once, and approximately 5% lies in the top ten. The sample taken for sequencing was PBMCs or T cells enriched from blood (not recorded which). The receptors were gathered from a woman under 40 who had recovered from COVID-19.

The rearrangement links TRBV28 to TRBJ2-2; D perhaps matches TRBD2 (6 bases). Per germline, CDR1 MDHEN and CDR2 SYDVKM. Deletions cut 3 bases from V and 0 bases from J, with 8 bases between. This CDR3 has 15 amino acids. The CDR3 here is CASSLAGTNTGELFF. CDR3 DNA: TGTGCCAGCAGTTTGGCGGGGACGAACACCGGGGAGCTGTTTTTT.

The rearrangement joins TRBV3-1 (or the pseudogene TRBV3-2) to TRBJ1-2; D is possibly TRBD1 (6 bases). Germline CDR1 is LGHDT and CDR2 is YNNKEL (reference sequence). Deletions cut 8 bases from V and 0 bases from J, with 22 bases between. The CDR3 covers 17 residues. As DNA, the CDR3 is TGTGCCAGCTACATATTCCGACAGGACCTTCCTAACTATGGCTACACCTTC. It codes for CASYIFRQDLPNYGYTF.

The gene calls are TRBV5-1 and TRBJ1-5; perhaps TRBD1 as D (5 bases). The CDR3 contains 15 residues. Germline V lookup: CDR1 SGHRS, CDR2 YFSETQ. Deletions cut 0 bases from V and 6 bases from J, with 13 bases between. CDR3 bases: TGCGCCAGCAGCTTGGCCGGAGGGGCGGTTCAGCCCCAGCATTTT. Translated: CASSLAGGAVQPQHF.

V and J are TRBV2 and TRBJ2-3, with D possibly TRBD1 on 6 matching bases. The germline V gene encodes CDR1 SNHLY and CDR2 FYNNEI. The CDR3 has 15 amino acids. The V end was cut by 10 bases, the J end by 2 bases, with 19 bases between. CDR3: CATKGDPPNTDTQYF. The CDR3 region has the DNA TGTGCCACCAAGGGGGACCCCCCAAACACAGATACGCAGTATTTT.

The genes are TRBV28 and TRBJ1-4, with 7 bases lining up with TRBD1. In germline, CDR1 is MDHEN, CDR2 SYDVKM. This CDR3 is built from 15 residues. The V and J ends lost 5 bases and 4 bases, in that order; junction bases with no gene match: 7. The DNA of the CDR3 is TGTGCCAGCAGTCCCAGGACAGGCGTTAATGAAAAACTGTTTTTT. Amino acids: CASSPRTGVNEKLFF.

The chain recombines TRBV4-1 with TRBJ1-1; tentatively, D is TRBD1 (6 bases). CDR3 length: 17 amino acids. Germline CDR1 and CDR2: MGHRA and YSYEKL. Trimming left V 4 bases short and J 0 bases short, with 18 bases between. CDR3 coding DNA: TGCGCCAGCAGCCCCACTCAGGGGCCGCTAATGAACACTGAAGCTTTCTTT. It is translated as CASSPTQGPLMNTEAFF.

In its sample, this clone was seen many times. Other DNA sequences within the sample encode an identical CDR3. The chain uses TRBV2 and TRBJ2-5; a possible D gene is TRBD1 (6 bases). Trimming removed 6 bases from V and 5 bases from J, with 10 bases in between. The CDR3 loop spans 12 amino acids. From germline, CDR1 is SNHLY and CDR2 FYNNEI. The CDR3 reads CASRTTGETQYF. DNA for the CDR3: TGTGCCAGCAGGACTACAGGGGAGACCCAGTACTTC.

CDR3 residues: CASSYRGSGAENNEQFF. The CDR3 nucleotides are TGTGCCAGCAGCTACCGGGGTAGCGGAGCAGAGAACAATGAGCAGTTCTTC. The V gene is TRBV5-8, the J gene TRBJ2-1, with a weak D call TRBD2 (6 bases). Trimming stripped 3 bases from V and 5 bases from J, with 21 bases between. Germline V CDR1 and CDR2: SGHTS, YDEGEE. The CDR3 is made up of 17 amino acids. Using reference TRBV5-8 and TRBJ2-1 for the parts outside the CDR3, the full variable domain is EAGVTQSPTHLIKTRGQQATLRCSPISGHTSVYWYQQALGLGLQFLLWYDEGEERNRGNFPPRFSGRQFPNYSSELNVNALELEDSALYLCASSYRGSGAENNEQFFGPGTRLTVL.

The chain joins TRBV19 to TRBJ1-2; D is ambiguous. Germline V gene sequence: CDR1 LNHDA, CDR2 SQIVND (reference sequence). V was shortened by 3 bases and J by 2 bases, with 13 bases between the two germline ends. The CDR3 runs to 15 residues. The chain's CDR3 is CASSIRRTENYGYTF. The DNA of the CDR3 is TGTGCCAGTAGTATCAGGAGGACGGAAAACTATGGCTACACCTTC.

For the CDR3, the DNA is TGTGCCAGCAGCCCGGACAGGGACGAAAAACTGTTTTTT. It translates to CASSPDRDEKLFF. This chain joins TRBV13 and TRBJ1-4, with TRBD1 matching 8 bases. The V segment lost 5 bases and the J segment 8 bases; nucleotides outside the gene matches: 4. Looked up from germline, CDR1 is PRHDT and CDR2 is FYEKMQ (reference sequence). This CDR3 is built from 13 residues.

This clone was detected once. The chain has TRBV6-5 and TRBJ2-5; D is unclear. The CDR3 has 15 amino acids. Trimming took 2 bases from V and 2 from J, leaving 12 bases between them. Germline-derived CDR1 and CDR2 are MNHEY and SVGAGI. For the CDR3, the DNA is TGTGCCAGCAGTTACGGTCAGGCGTTTCAAGAGACCCAGTACTTC. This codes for CASSYGQAFQETQYF.

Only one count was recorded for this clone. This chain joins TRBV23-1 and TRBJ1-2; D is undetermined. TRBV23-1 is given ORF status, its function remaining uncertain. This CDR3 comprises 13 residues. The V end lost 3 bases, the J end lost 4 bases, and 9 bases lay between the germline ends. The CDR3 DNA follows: TGCGCCAGCAGTCACCGGTCTTCCTATGGCTACACCTTC. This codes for CASSHRSSYGYTF.

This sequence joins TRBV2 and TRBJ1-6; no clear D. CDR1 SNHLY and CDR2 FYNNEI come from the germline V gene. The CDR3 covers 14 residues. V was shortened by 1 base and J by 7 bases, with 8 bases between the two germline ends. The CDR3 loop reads CASSEEAGNSPLHF. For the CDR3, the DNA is TGTGCCAGCAGTGAAGAGGCGGGGAATTCACCCCTCCACTTT. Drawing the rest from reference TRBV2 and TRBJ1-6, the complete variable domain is EPEVTQTPSHQVTQMGQEVILRCVPISNHLYFYWYRQILGQKVEFLVSFYNNEISEKSEIFDDQFSVERPDGSNFTLKIRSTKLEDSAMYFCASSEEAGNSPLHFGNGTRLTVT.

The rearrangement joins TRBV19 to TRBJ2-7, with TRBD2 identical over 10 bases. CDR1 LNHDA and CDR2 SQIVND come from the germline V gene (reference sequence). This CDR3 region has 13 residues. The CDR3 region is CVLIGTSVVEQYF. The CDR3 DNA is TGTGTCCTGATAGGGACTAGCGTCGTTGAGCAGTACTTC.

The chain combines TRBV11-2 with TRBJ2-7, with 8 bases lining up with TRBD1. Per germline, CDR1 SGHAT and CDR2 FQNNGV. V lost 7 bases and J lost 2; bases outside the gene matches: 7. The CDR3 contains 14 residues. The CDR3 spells CASTPGTGTYEQYF. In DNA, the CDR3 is TGTGCCAGCACCCCCGGGACAGGCACCTACGAGCAGTACTTC.

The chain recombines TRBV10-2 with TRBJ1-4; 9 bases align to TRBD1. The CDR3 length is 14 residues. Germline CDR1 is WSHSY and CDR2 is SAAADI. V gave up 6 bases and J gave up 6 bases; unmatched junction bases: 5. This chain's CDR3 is CASSDDRGDEKLFF. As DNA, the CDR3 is TGCGCCAGCAGCGATGACAGGGGGGATGAAAAACTGTTTTTT.

The CDR3 protein is CASSQGGGLAGTYEQYF. In nucleotides, the CDR3 is TGCGCCAGCAGCCAAGGAGGGGGACTAGCGGGGACTTACGAGCAGTACTTC. The J gene is TRBJ2-7, the V gene TRBV4-1; 13 positions agree with TRBD2. The germline V gene encodes CDR1 MGHRA and CDR2 YSYEKL. The length of the CDR3 is 17 residues. Trimming cost V 1 base and J 4 bases; bases outside gene matches: 7.

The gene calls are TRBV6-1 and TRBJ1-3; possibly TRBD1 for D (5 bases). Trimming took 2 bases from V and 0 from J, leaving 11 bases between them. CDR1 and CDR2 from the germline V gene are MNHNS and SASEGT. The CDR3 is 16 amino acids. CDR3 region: CASSERGGISGNTIYF. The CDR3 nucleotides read TGTGCCAGCAGTGAACGGGGGGGAATCTCTGGAAACACCATATATTTT.

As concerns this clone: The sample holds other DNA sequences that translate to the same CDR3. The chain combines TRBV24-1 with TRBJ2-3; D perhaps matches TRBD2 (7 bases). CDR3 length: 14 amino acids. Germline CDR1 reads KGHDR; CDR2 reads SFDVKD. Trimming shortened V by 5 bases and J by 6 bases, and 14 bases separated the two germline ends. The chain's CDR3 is CATSGGGPGDTQYF. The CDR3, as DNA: TGTGCCACCAGTGGGGGGGGCCCGGGTGATACGCAGTATTTT.